Each of the 10 T cell receptor beta chains below was sequenced from the same sample in a study of OX40 agonist ivuxolimab in advanced cancers. Here immunoSEQ multiplex PCR was the method, and the copy in TCRdb shows in-frame clones only, minus some. Of roughly 40,000 clones listed, about four fifths are singletons. Material: CD4+ or CD8+ T cells sorted from blood, obtained in a trial of the OX40 agonist ivuxolimab. The receptors derive from an adult with an advanced solid tumor such as melanoma, head and neck, liver or kidney cancer.

Here the CDR3 reads CASSPLGLAGRTDTQYF. CDR3 DNA: TGTGCCAGCTCACCACTAGGGCTAGCGGGTCGCACAGATACGCAGTATTTT. This chain uses TRBV18 with TRBJ2-3, with TRBD2 identical over 8 bases. CDR3 size: 17 residues. The V and J ends lost 1 base and 1 base, in that order; junction bases with no gene match: 7. The V gene's germline CDR1 is KGHSH and CDR2 LQKENI.

The chain couples TRBV2 to TRBJ2-5, with D unresolved. The V end was cut by 4 bases, the J end by 1 base, with 4 bases between. This CDR3 has 12 amino acids. Germline lookup yields CDR1 SNHLY and CDR2 FYNNEI. DNA of the CDR3: TGTGCCAGCAGTGGTCTCCAAGAGACCCAGTACTTC. Translation gives CASSGLQETQYF.

The chain joins TRBV6-5 to TRBJ2-5; D is undetermined. Germline V gives CDR1 MNHEY, CDR2 SVGAGI. The CDR3 is 13 amino acids. Trimming left V 1 base short and J 3 bases short, with 6 bases between. The DNA of the CDR3 is TGTGCCAGCAGTTACTGGGGTAAAGAGACCCAGTACTTC. It specifies CASSYWGKETQYF.

V and J are TRBV12-5 and TRBJ1-5; TRBD1 might be the D (6 bases). The CDR3 has 13 residues. Trimming shortened V by 5 bases and J by 5 bases, and 10 bases separated the two germline ends. The germline V gene has CDR1 LGHNT and CDR2 FRNRAP. Here the CDR3 reads CASGPDSDQPQHF. CDR3 bases: TGTGCTAGTGGTCCGGACAGCGATCAGCCCCAGCATTTT.

This chain connects TRBV6-4 to TRBJ2-3; weak D call: TRBD2 (6 bases). The V gene's germline CDR1 is MRHNA and CDR2 SNTAGT. CDR3 size: 15 residues. V shed 4 bases and J shed 2 bases, with 13 bases lying between them. The CDR3 spells CASSAGGSYTDTQYF. The CDR3 region has the DNA TGTGCCAGCAGTGCTGGGGGGAGCTACACAGATACGCAGTATTTT.

The chain employs TRBV6-5 and TRBJ1-5; D gene uncertain. Germline CDR1 MNHEY, CDR2 SVGAGI. This CDR3 contains 15 residues. V was pared by 0 bases and J by 0 bases, with 6 bases between. The chain's CDR3 is CASSYSQHSNQPQHF. The CDR3 DNA reads TGTGCCAGCAGTTACTCTCAACATAGCAATCAGCCCCAGCATTTT.

This clone was found a few times. The J gene is TRBJ2-7, the V gene TRBV5-8, with D unclear. CDR3 size: 14 residues. V was pared by 2 bases and J by 2 bases, with 11 bases between. Germline CDR1 reads SGHTS; CDR2 reads YDEGEE. The CDR3 reads CASSLSPATYEQYF. The CDR3 DNA reads as TGTGCCAGCAGCTTATCGCCGGCGACCTACGAGCAGTACTTC.

This clone was seen just once. The chain combines TRBV27 with TRBJ2-1, with D perhaps matching TRBD2 (7 bases). The length of the CDR3 is 16 residues. Deletions cut 0 bases from V and 7 bases from J, with 16 bases between. Germline V gene lookup returns CDR1 MNHEY and CDR2 SMNVEV (reference sequence). For the CDR3, the DNA is TGTGCCAGCAGTTTATCCACTACGGGGGGCGGGAATGAGCAGTTCTTC. Residues: CASSLSTTGGGNEQFF.

This clone showed up just a few times. The chain joins TRBV27 to TRBJ2-2, with TRBD2 matching over 8 bases. Per germline, CDR1 MNHEY and CDR2 SMNVEV (reference sequence). The CDR3 has 13 residues. V lost 9 bases and J lost 6; bases outside the gene matches: 6. The CDR3 nucleotides are TGTGCCAGTTGGGGACTAGTGGCCGGGGAGCTGTTTTTT. Amino acids: CASWGLVAGELFF.

The chain couples TRBV5-4 to TRBJ2-7, with D maybe TRBD1 (6 bases). V was pared by 4 bases and J by 7 bases, with 21 bases between. CDR1 is SGHNT, CDR2 YYREEE, per germline (reference sequence). The CDR3 length is 15 residues. The CDR3 loop reads CASSPTRQGSLEQYF. DNA for the CDR3: TGTGCCAGCAGCCCGACCCGGCAGGGGTCCCTGGAGCAGTACTTC.